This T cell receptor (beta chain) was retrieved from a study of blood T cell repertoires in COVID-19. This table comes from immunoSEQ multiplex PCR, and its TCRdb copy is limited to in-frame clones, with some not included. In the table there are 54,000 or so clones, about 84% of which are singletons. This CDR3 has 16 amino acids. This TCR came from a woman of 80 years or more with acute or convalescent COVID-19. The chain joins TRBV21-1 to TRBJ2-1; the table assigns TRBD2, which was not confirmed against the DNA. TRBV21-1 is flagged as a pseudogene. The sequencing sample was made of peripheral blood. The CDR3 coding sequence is TGTGCCAGCAGCAAAGAAAACGGGGGGGAAAACAATGAGCAGTTCTTC. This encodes CASSKENGGENNEQFF.